This is a list of T cell receptor beta chains from one sample in a study of OX40 agonist ivuxolimab in advanced cancers. Generated by immunoSEQ multiplex PCR, the TCRdb table keeps only in-frame clones and is missing some. The profile shows some 49,000 clones, roughly 85% of them singletons. Sequences were derived from CD4+ or CD8+ T cells sorted from blood, sampled in a trial of the OX40 agonist ivuxolimab. The receptors originated from an adult with an advanced solid tumor such as melanoma, head and neck, liver or kidney cancer. The CDR3 runs from the conserved cysteine through the conserved F or W. The order of the fields is CDR3 DNA, CDR3 protein, J gene, clone size, V gene, D gene, CDR3 length. A D gene is named only where the DNA matches it firmly. A row's size may be missing; if present it is once, few, many or a size class.

TGTGCCAGCAGCCCGGTGGGTCCGGTTAATTCACCCCTCCACTTT,CASSPVGPVNSPLHF,TRBJ1-6,NA,TRBV7-9,NA,15
TGTGCCAGTACAGACACCGGGGAGCTGTTTTTT,CASTDTGELFF,TRBJ2-2,NA,TRBV7-8,NA,11
TGTGCCATCAGTGACGGAGGACAGGATGGTGAAAAACTGTTTTTT,CAISDGGQDGEKLFF,TRBJ1-4,NA,TRBV10-3,TRBD1,15
TGCGCCAGCAGTTCTAGCGGGGGGGCTAGCACAGATACGCAGTATTTT,CASSSSGGASTDTQYF,TRBJ2-3,few,TRBV4-3,TRBD2,16
TGTGCCAGCAGTTCCGGGACAGGGGTTAACTATGGCTACACCTTC,CASSSGTGVNYGYTF,TRBJ1-2,few,TRBV5-6,TRBD1,15
TGTGCCAGCACCAGTAGCAATCAGCCCCAGCATTTT,CASTSSNQPQHF,TRBJ1-5,few,TRBV6-4,NA,12
TGTGCCAGCAGCCCGGGGGCCATGAACACTGAAGCTTTCTTT,CASSPGAMNTEAFF,TRBJ1-1,NA,TRBV11-1,NA,14
TGTGCCAGCAGCTTAACGGGACAGACGAACACTGAAGCTTTCTTT,CASSLTGQTNTEAFF,TRBJ1-1,NA,TRBV7-3,TRBD1,15
TGTGCCAGCAGAGGGGGGACGCCCCAGCATTTT,CASRGGTPQHF,TRBJ1-5,NA,TRBV6-4,NA,11
TGTGCTAGTGCCTTGGTTGGCACTGAAGCTTTCTTT,CASALVGTEAFF,TRBJ1-1,NA,TRBV12-5,NA,12
TGTGCCAGCAGCCAAGGGTCCAGTGGAGATGAAGCTTTCTTT,CASSQGSSGDEAFF,TRBJ1-1,NA,TRBV4-2,NA,14
TGCGCCAGCAGCCCCTATTCGGGGGGCTACAATGAGCAGTTCTTC,CASSPYSGGYNEQFF,TRBJ2-1,NA,TRBV4-1,TRBD2,15
TGCGCCAGCAGTCATCCACTGCTGGACAGCCTCATGAACACTGAAGCTTTCTTT,CASSHPLLDSLMNTEAFF,TRBJ1-1,NA,TRBV23-1,NA,18
TGTGCCAGTAGTATAGTCTCGGGGGATGGCTACACCTTC,CASSIVSGDGYTF,TRBJ1-2,NA,TRBV19,NA,13
TGTGCCAGCAGCCCGAGGACTAGCGGGGGCTACGAGCAGTACTTC,CASSPRTSGGYEQYF,TRBJ2-7,once,TRBV9,TRBD2,15
TGTGCTAGTGGTTTGGTACGGTCGGGTACGGGTGTCGACATCGGGGAGCTGTTTTTT,CASGLVRSGTGVDIGELFF,TRBJ2-2,NA,TRBV12-5,NA,19
TGTGCCAGCAGCCCTCCAGGGGAGTACCAAGAGACCCAGTACTTC,CASSPPGEYQETQYF,TRBJ2-5,NA,TRBV28,NA,15
TGCGCCAGCAGCCAAGATCGAGGGTGGAACACCGGGGAGCTGTTTTTT,CASSQDRGWNTGELFF,TRBJ2-2,NA,TRBV4-3,NA,16
TGTGCCAGCAGTTACGCGGACACTCGGGAGTCACCCCTCCACTTT,CASSYADTRESPLHF,TRBJ1-6,NA,TRBV6-5,NA,15
TGTGCCAGCAGCTCCCCGGACAGGGCGGAACTCACCGGGGAGCTGTTTTTT,CASSSPDRAELTGELFF,TRBJ2-2,NA,TRBV7-2,TRBD1,17
TGCAGCGTTGAAGGGGCGGATTCTCGCTATGGCTACACCTTC,CSVEGADSRYGYTF,TRBJ1-2,once,TRBV29-1,NA,14
TGTGCCAGCAGCGAGACAGGGGCCACCTACAATGAGCAGTTCTTC,CASSETGATYNEQFF,TRBJ2-1,NA,TRBV9,TRBD1,15
TGTGCCAGCAGTTACAGGGGGCGAGATTCACCCCTCCACTTT,CASSYRGRDSPLHF,TRBJ1-6,NA,TRBV6-5,TRBD1,14
TGTGCCAGCAGACCCGGTCCGGTGACGGTTGGACAAGAGACCCAGTACTTC,CASRPGPVTVGQETQYF,TRBJ2-5,NA,TRBV28,NA,17
TGTGCAAGTCGCCGCCGGGACAGGGACTATGGCTACACCTTC,CASRRRDRDYGYTF,TRBJ1-2,NA,TRBV12-2,NA,14
TGTGCCAGCAGCTTAGAGACAGGAATCAGCTCCTACAATGAGCAGTTCTTC,CASSLETGISSYNEQFF,TRBJ2-1,NA,TRBV7-8,NA,17
TGCGCCAGCAGCTGGATAGAGGGGGCCACCGGGGAGCTGTTTTTT,CASSWIEGATGELFF,TRBJ2-2,NA,TRBV5-1,TRBD1,15
TGCGCCAGCAGCCAAGATCCGGGGGCGCGGGAGACCCAGTACTTC,CASSQDPGARETQYF,TRBJ2-5,NA,TRBV4-3,NA,15
TGTGCCAGCAGCGTAGAACCAGGAGGGGAGACCCAGTACTTC,CASSVEPGGETQYF,TRBJ2-5,NA,TRBV9,NA,14
TGTGCCAGCAGTGAAAGGCCAGGGGCTCGGAACACTGAAGCTTTCTTT,CASSERPGARNTEAFF,TRBJ1-1,NA,TRBV25-1,NA,16
TGCGCCAGCAGCCAAGATGGGAATCAGCCCCAGCATTTT,CASSQDGNQPQHF,TRBJ1-5,NA,TRBV4-1,NA,13
TGTGCCAGCAGCTGGGGGGTCGATAGCAATCAGCCCCAGCATTTT,CASSWGVDSNQPQHF,TRBJ1-5,NA,TRBV7-2,NA,15
TGTGCCAGCAGTCTTCGCCCGTCCCTCACTGAAGCTTTCTTT,CASSLRPSLTEAFF,TRBJ1-1,NA,TRBV6-6,NA,14
TGTGCCAGCAGCGGCTTCGGACAGGGGATCCCTGAAGCTTTCTTT,CASSGFGQGIPEAFF,TRBJ1-1,NA,TRBV9,TRBD1,15
TGTGCCAGCAGTGGGGGAATAGGGGAGACCCAGTACTTC,CASSGGIGETQYF,TRBJ2-5,NA,TRBV6-1,NA,13
TGTGCCAGCATTTCCGCCCTATACAATGAGCAGTTCTTC,CASISALYNEQFF,TRBJ2-1,NA,TRBV28,NA,13
TGCGCCAGCAGCCCCATCTTGGGGATTTTAAGTGAAGCTTTCTTT,CASSPILGILSEAFF,TRBJ1-1,NA,TRBV4-1,NA,15
TGTGCCAGCACGGCGGGGGGAAACACTGAAGCTTTCTTT,CASTAGGNTEAFF,TRBJ1-1,NA,TRBV6-6,NA,13
TGTGCCAGCAGCCCCCAAATCGGGAACACTGAAGCTTTCTTT,CASSPQIGNTEAFF,TRBJ1-1,NA,TRBV7-9,NA,14
TGTGCCAGTAGTGTGGATTTACAGGGGGCGCAGGGCTACACCTTC,CASSVDLQGAQGYTF,TRBJ1-2,once,TRBV19,TRBD1,15
TGTGCCAGCAGCTGGGGACTCGAAAACAATCAGCCCCAGCATTTT,CASSWGLENNQPQHF,TRBJ1-5,NA,TRBV7-2,NA,15
TGCGCCAGCAGCCAAGTCCTGGGGGACAGGGGATATCAGCCCCAGCATTTT,CASSQVLGDRGYQPQHF,TRBJ1-5,NA,TRBV4-1,TRBD1,17
TGTGCCAGCAGTTTTTTGGGAGATACGCAGTATTTT,CASSFLGDTQYF,TRBJ2-3,few,TRBV28,NA,12
TGTGCCAGCAGCGGAGACAGGGATGGCTACACCTTC,CASSGDRDGYTF,TRBJ1-2,NA,TRBV9,TRBD1,12
TGCGCCAGCAGCCAAGGGTCGGCGAGCACAGATACGCAGTATTTT,CASSQGSASTDTQYF,TRBJ2-3,few,TRBV4-3,NA,15
TGTGCCAGCAGTTTATCCACGGGAGGGGTCGCCTACGAGCAGTACTTC,CASSLSTGGVAYEQYF,TRBJ2-7,NA,TRBV27,TRBD2,16
TGCGCCAGCAGCCACCCCGGGACAGCCTACAATGAGCAGTTCTTC,CASSHPGTAYNEQFF,TRBJ2-1,NA,TRBV4-3,TRBD1,15
TGTGCCAGCAGCAAGCCGGGAATAAGGGCCTATAGCAATCAGCCCCAGCATTTT,CASSKPGIRAYSNQPQHF,TRBJ1-5,NA,TRBV21-1,NA,18